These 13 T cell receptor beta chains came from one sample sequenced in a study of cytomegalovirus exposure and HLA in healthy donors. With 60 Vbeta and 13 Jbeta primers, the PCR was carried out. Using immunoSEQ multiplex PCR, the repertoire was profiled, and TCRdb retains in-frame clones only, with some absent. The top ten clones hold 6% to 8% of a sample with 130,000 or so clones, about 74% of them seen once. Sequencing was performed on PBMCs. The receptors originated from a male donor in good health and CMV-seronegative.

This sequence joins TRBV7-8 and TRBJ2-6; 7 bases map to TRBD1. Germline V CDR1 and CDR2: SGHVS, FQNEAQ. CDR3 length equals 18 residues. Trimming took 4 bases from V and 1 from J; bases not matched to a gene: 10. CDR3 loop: CASSSQGPQRSGANVLTF. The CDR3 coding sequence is TGTGCCAGCAGCTCACAGGGGCCACAGAGGTCTGGGGCCAACGTCCTGACTTTC.

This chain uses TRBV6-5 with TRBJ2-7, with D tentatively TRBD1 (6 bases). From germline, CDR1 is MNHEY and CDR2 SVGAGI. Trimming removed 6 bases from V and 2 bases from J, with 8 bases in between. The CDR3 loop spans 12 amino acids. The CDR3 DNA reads TGTGCCAGCAGGTGGGACACCTACGAGCAGTACTTC. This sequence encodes CASRWDTYEQYF.

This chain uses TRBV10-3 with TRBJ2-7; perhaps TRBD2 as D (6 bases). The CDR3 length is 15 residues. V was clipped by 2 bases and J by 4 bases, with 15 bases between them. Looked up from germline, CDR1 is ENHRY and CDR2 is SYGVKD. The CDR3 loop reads CAISEPSLGGYEQYF. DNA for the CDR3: TGTGCCATCAGTGAGCCCAGCCTCGGGGGTTACGAGCAGTACTTC.

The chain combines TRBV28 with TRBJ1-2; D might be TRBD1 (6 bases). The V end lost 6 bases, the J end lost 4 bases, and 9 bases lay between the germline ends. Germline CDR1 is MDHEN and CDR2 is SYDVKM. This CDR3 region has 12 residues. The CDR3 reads CASRVQGYGYTF. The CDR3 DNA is TGTGCCAGCAGAGTACAGGGCTATGGCTACACCTTC.

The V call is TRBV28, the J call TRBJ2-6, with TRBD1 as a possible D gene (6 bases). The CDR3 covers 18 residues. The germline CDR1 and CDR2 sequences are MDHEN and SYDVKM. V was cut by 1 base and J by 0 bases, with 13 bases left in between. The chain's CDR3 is CASSLYGGSPSGANVLTF. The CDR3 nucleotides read TGTGCCAGCAGTTTATATGGGGGCTCTCCCTCTGGGGCCAACGTCCTGACTTTC.

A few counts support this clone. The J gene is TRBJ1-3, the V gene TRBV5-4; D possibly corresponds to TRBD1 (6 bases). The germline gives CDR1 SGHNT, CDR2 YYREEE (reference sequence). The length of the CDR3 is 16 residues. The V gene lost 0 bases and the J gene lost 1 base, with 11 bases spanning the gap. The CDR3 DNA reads TGTGCCAGCAGCTTGGTAGGAAGGGGGTCTGGAAACACCATATATTTT. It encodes CASSLVGRGSGNTIYF.

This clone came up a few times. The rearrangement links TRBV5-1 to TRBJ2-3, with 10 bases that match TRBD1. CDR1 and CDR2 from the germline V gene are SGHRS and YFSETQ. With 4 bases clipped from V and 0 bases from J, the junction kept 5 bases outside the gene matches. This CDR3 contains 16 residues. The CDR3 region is CASSMGQGYSTDTQYF. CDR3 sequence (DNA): TGCGCCAGCAGCATGGGACAGGGGTATAGCACAGATACGCAGTATTTT.

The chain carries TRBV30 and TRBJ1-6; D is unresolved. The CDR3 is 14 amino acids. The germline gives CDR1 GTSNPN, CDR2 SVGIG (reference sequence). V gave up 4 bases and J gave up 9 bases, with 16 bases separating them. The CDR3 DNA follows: TGTGCCTGGAAGGAGGAGGGCGGTGGTTCACCCCTCCACTTT. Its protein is CAWKEEGGGSPLHF.

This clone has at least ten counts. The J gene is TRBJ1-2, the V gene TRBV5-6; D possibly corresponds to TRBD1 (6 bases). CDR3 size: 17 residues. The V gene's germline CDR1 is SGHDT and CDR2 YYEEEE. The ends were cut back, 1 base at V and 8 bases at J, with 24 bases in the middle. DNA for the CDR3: TGTGCCAGCAGCTTGTACGGGACATTATCCCCCGGGCGAGGCTACACCTTC. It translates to CASSLYGTLSPGRGYTF.

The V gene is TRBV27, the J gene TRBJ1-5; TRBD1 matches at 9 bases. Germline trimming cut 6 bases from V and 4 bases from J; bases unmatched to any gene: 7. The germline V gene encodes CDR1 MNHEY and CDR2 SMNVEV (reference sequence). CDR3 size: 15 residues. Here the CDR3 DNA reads TGTGCCAGCAGAACGTCCGGGACAGGGAATCAGCCCCAGCATTTT. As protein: CASRTSGTGNQPQHF.

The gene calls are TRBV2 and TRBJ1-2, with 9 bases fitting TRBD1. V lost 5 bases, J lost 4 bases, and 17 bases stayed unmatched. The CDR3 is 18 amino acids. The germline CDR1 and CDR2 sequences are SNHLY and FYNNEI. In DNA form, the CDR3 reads TGTGCCAGCAGTTCCCCGGCCAAACAGGGGGCACGTATCTATGGCTACACCTTC. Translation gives CASSSPAKQGARIYGYTF.

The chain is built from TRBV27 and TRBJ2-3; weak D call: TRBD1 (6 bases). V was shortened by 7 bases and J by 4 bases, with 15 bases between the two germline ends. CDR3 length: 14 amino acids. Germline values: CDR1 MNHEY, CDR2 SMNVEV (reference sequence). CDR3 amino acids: CASMKGVGADTQYF. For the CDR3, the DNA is TGTGCCAGCATGAAGGGGGTAGGGGCAGATACGCAGTATTTT.

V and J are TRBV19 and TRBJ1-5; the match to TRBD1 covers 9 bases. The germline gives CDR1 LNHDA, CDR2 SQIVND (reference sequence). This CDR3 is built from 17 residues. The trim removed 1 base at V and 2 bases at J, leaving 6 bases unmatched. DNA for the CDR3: TGTGCCAGTAGTATAGTTGGGACAGGGAGGGGCAATCAGCCCCAGCATTTT. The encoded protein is CASSIVGTGRGNQPQHF.